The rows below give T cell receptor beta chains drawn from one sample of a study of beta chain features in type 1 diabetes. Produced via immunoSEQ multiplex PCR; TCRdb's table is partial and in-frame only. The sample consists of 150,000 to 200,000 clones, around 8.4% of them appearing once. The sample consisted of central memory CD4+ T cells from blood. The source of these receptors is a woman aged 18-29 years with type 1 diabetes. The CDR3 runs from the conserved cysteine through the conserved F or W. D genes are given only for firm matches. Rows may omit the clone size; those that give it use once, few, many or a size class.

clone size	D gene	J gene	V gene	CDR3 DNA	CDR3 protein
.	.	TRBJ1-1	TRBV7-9	TGTGCCAGCAGCTTCCAGGCGGGCACTGAAGCTTTCTTT	CASSFQAGTEAFF
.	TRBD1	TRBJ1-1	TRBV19	TGTGCCAGTAGAGGAACTGACAGGGCCGGAGCTTTCTTT	CASRGTDRAGAFF
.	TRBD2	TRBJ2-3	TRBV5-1	TGCGCCAGCAGCCCGGGGGGAGTAGATACGCAGTATTTT	CASSPGGVDTQYF
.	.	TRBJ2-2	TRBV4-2	TGTGCCAGCAGCCAAGGCTCCGGGTCTTACACCGGGGAGCTGTTTTTT	CASSQGSGSYTGELFF
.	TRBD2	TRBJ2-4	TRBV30	TGTGCCTGGAGTGGGGGACTAGCGGGAGGGAGAGACATTCAGTACTTC	CAWSGGLAGGRDIQYF
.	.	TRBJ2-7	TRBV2	TGTGCCAGCAGTACAGATTTCTACGAGCAGTACTTC	CASSTDFYEQYF
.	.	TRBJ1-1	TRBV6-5	TGTGCCAGCAGTTACGATTTTTGGGGGGGTACTGAAGCTTTCTTT	CASSYDFWGGTEAFF
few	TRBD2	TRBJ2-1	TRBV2	TGTGCCAGCAGTACACTAGCGGGAGCCAGGAATGAGCAGTTCTTC	CASSTLAGARNEQFF
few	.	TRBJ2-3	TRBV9	TGTGCCAGCAGCGTAACAGGGCCAGATACGCAGTATTTT	CASSVTGPDTQYF
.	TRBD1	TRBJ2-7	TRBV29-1	TGCAGCGTTGCTGTCGGACAGGGGGCTCACGAGCAGTACTTC	CSVAVGQGAHEQYF
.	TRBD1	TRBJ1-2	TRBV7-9	TGTGCCAGCAGCTCACAGGGGGCGATTGGCTACACCTTC	CASSSQGAIGYTF
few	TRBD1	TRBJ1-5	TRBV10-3	TGTGCCATCAGTGAGTCGGGGGACAGAGGTGTCACTCAGCCCCAGCATTTT	CAISESGDRGVTQPQHF
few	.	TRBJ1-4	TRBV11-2	TGTGCCAGCAGCTTAGGACATGATGGAAAACTGTTTTTT	CASSLGHDGKLFF
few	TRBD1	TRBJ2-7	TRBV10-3	TGTGCCATCAGTGAGGGACAGGACAAAGGGCAGTACTTC	CAISEGQDKGQYF
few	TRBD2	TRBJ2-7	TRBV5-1	TGCGCCAGCAGAGAGCTAGCGGGGGGCCTCTACGAGCAGTACTTC	CASRELAGGLYEQYF
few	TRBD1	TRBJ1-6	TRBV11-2	TGTGCCAGCAGCTCAGCGGAGGGGGCATTACCCCTCCACTTT	CASSSAEGALPLHF
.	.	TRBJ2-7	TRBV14	TGTGCCAGCAGCCAAGATTGGGGGCCCATAAGATACTTC	CASSQDWGPIRYF
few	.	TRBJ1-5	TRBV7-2	TGTGCCAGCAGCTTAGCTAACAATCAGCCCCAGCATTTT	CASSLANNQPQHF
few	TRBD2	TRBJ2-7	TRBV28	TGTGCCAGCAAGCCCCAGCGGGATAGTTCCGAGCAGTACTTC	CASKPQRDSSEQYF
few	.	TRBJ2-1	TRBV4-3	TGCGCCAGCAGCCAAGAAGGGACACCCGAGGGCAATGAGCAGTTCTTC	CASSQEGTPEGNEQFF
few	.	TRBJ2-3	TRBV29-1	TGCAGCGTTGCAGGGCGCCCCCATCCAGATACGCAGTATTTT	CSVAGRPHPDTQYF
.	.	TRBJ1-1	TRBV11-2	TGTGCCAGCAGCGTCGACAGCGGGACTGAAGCTTTCTTT	CASSVDSGTEAFF
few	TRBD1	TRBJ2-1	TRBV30	TGTGCCTGGAGTGTAAACAGGGGCAATGAGCAGTTCTTC	CAWSVNRGNEQFF
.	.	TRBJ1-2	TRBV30	TGTGCCTGGAGTTCTAGCAGCTACTATGGCTACACCTTC	CAWSSSSYYGYTF
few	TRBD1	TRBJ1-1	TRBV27	TGTGCCAGCAGTTGGACAGGCCCAAACACTGAAGCTTTCTTT	CASSWTGPNTEAFF
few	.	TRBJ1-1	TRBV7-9	TGTGCCAGCAGTGTTAACAGGGAGCACGCAGCTTTCTTT	CASSVNREHAAFF
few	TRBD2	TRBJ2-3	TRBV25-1	TGTGCCAGCAGTGGATCGACTAGCGGGAGTCCAGATACGCAGTATTTT	CASSGSTSGSPDTQYF
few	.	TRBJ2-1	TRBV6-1	TGTGCCAGCAGTGAAGCGTCTAACCGTTACAATGAGCAGTTCTTC	CASSEASNRYNEQFF
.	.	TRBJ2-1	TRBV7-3	TGTGCCAGCAGCTTGTACGCTAGCGACTACAATGAGCAGTTCTTC	CASSLYASDYNEQFF
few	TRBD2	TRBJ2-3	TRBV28	TGTGCCAGCAGTTTCCTAGCGGGAGTTCCTGATACGCAGTATTTT	CASSFLAGVPDTQYF
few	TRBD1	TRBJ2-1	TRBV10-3	TGTGCCATCAGCTCCAGGACAGGGAACAATGAGCAGTTCTTC	CAISSRTGNNEQFF
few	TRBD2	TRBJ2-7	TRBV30	TGTGCCTGGAGTGTGGTAGCGGGAGCGTACGAGCAGTACTTC	CAWSVVAGAYEQYF
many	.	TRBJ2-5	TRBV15	TGTGCCACCAGCAGAGGAGGACGGACTCAAGAGACCCAGTACTTC	CATSRGGRTQETQYF
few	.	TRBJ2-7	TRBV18	TGTGCCAGCTCACCGGGCGGCGCCTCGGGGGAGCAGTACTTC	CASSPGGASGEQYF
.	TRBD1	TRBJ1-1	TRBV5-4	TGTGCCGGAGGAACAGGGGGCCACACTGAAGCTTTCTTT	CAGGTGGHTEAFF